These T cell receptor beta chains were read from a single sample in a study of cytomegalovirus exposure and HLA in healthy donors. Profiled with immunoSEQ multiplex PCR; TCRdb holds only in-frame clones, not every one. Of about 130,000 clones listed, about 73% are singletons. The specimen sequenced was PBMCs. The receptor set was obtained from a woman aged 50 to 65 in good health and CMV-seropositive. Each CDR3 is given with its conserved first and last residue. Fields, in order: J gene, V gene, D gene, clone size, CDR3 protein, CDR3 DNA. A D gene is named only where the DNA matches it firmly. The listing skips clone size in some rows; elsewhere it reads once, few, many or a size class.

TRBJ1-2	TRBV11-3	.	.	CASSLGSGNTTF	TGTGCCAGCAGCCTCGGGTCAGGGAATACCACCTTC
TRBJ1-3	TRBV9	.	.	CASSAEGPGNTIYF	TGTGCCAGCAGCGCAGAGGGCCCTGGAAACACCATATATTTT
TRBJ2-7	TRBV27	.	.	CASSADLQAYEQYF	TGTGCCAGCAGTGCCGACCTACAGGCCTACGAGCAGTACTTC
TRBJ2-4	TRBV2	TRBD2	.	CASSEFLSGGLKNIQYF	TGTGCCAGCAGTGAGTTTCTTAGCGGGGGACTAAAAAACATTCAGTACTTC
TRBJ2-7	TRBV27	.	.	CASSPWGQHYEQYF	TGTGCCAGCAGTCCCTGGGGACAACACTACGAGCAGTACTTC
TRBJ1-2	TRBV7-2	.	few	CASSSAGSLYGYTF	TGTGCCAGCAGCTCCGCAGGGTCCCTTTATGGCTACACCTTC
TRBJ1-2	TRBV7-2	TRBD1	once	CASSLPGQGAVYYGYTF	TGTGCCAGCAGCTTACCGGGACAGGGGGCAGTATACTATGGCTACACCTTC
TRBJ1-2	TRBV7-9	.	once	CASSHWTVSNYGYTF	TGTGCCAGCAGCCATTGGACAGTTTCTAACTATGGCTACACCTTC
TRBJ1-2	TRBV2	.	.	CASSSAGKVF	TGTGCCAGCTCTTCGGCGGGGAAAGTCTTC
TRBJ1-1	TRBV2	.	few	CASKSSAEAFF	TGTGCCAGCAAGTCGAGTGCTGAAGCTTTCTTT
TRBJ2-5	TRBV5-4	TRBD2	.	CASSSGLDEETQYF	TGTGCCAGCAGCTCGGGACTAGACGAAGAGACCCAGTACTTC
TRBJ1-2	TRBV5-1	.	.	CASSSRSGLSYTF	TGCGCCAGCAGCTCCCGGTCTGGGCTTAGCTACACCTTC
TRBJ2-2	TRBV6-6	.	.	CASGGTGELFF	TGTGCCAGCGGAGGGACCGGGGAGCTGTTTTTT
TRBJ1-2	TRBV6-1	.	.	CASRAQTGFYYGYTF	TGTGCCAGCAGGGCGCAGACAGGTTTCTATTATGGCTACACCTTC
TRBJ2-5	TRBV9	TRBD2	.	CASSVGSGGATQETQYF	TGTGCCAGCAGCGTAGGTAGCGGGGGGGCGACCCAAGAGACCCAGTACTTC
TRBJ2-3	TRBV27	.	.	CASKFQGTDTQYF	TGTGCCAGCAAATTCCAGGGCACAGATACGCAGTATTTT
TRBJ2-7	TRBV19	.	.	CASSIGGATYEQYF	TGTGCCAGTAGTATAGGCGGGGCAACCTACGAGCAGTACTTC
TRBJ1-2	TRBV9	TRBD1	.	CASSVNPTGGGGYTF	TGTGCCAGCAGCGTCAATCCGACAGGGGGCGGTGGCTACACCTTC
TRBJ1-2	TRBV27	.	.	CASTWTVEYGYTF	TGTGCCAGCACGTGGACAGTGGAGTATGGCTACACCTTC
TRBJ2-2	TRBV10-3	TRBD1	.	CAIRGDRVMDTGELFF	TGTGCCATCCGCGGGGACAGGGTGATGGACACCGGGGAGCTGTTTTTT
TRBJ2-1	TRBV27	.	.	CASSLRDNVYNEQFF	TGTGCCAGCAGTTTACGGGACAATGTATACAATGAGCAGTTCTTC
TRBJ1-1	TRBV2	.	.	CARHSTPNTEAFF	TGTGCCAGACACAGTACACCGAACACTGAAGCTTTCTTT
TRBJ2-7	TRBV18	.	.	CASFNLGPSYEQYF	TGTGCCAGCTTCAACCTGGGGCCGTCCTACGAGCAGTACTTC
TRBJ2-2	TRBV7-3	TRBD1	once	CASSPLVGQGNTGELFF	TGTGCCAGCAGCCCACTGGTGGGACAGGGGAACACCGGGGAGCTGTTTTTT
TRBJ2-3	TRBV5-4	.	.	CASSLVGTKTDTQYF	TGTGCCAGCAGCTTGGTTGGGACAAAAACAGATACGCAGTATTTT
TRBJ2-6	TRBV7-2	.	.	CASSFSGSGANVLTF	TGTGCCAGCAGCTTTTCCGGGTCTGGGGCCAACGTCCTGACTTTC
TRBJ1-2	TRBV7-2	.	once	CASSPWSRASTF	TGTGCCAGCAGCCCTTGGTCCAGGGCAAGCACCTTC
TRBJ2-1	TRBV2	.	.	CASRYYNEQFF	TGTGCCAGCAGGTACTACAATGAGCAGTTCTTC
TRBJ2-3	TRBV7-2	.	.	CASSHSATDQNTQYF	TGTGCCAGCAGTCATAGCGCAACGGACCAGAATACGCAGTATTTT
TRBJ2-7	TRBV5-1	TRBD2	.	CASSLGSGGPYEQYF	TGCGCCAGCAGCTTGGGTAGCGGGGGGCCCTACGAGCAGTACTTC
TRBJ2-1	TRBV7-9	TRBD2	.	CASRPGGAGGSYNEQFF	TGTGCCAGCAGGCCGGGGGGGGCGGGGGGTTCCTACAATGAGCAGTTCTTC
TRBJ2-1	TRBV5-4	TRBD2	.	CASSLGGGVESSYNEQFF	TGTGCCAGCAGCTTGGGCGGGGGGGTTGAGAGCTCCTACAATGAGCAGTTCTTC
TRBJ1-5	TRBV27	TRBD1	.	CASSPPGQGTSNQPQHF	TGTGCCAGCAGTCCCCCGGGACAGGGGACTAGCAATCAGCCCCAGCATTTT
TRBJ1-2	TRBV2	TRBD1	.	CASKPGQGSGYTF	TGTGCCAGCAAACCGGGACAGGGGTCTGGCTACACCTTC
TRBJ1-1	TRBV4-1	.	.	CASSQTLNTEAFF	TGCGCCAGCAGCCAGACTTTGAACACTGAAGCTTTCTTT
TRBJ2-3	TRBV9	.	.	CASSGGRTDTQYF	TGTGCCAGCAGCGGGGGCCGCACAGATACGCAGTATTTT
TRBJ1-2	TRBV19	TRBD1	.	CASSLGTGRGYTF	TGTGCCAGTAGCTTAGGGACAGGTCGCGGCTACACCTTC
TRBJ2-7	TRBV27	TRBD2	.	CASRIAGQTYEQYF	TGTGCCAGCAGAATAGCGGGGCAAACCTACGAGCAGTACTTC
TRBJ1-6	TRBV7-9	.	few	CASSLIGTANSPLHF	TGTGCCAGCAGCTTAATTGGGACTGCCAATTCACCCCTCCACTTT
TRBJ1-5	TRBV23-1	TRBD1	.	CASSQYRRGLYQPQHF	TGCGCCAGCAGTCAATACCGCAGGGGGCTGTATCAGCCCCAGCATTTT
TRBJ1-2	TRBV19	.	.	CASTTYYTRGPGDYGYTF	TGTGCCAGTACCACATATTATACCCGAGGTCCAGGGGACTATGGCTACACCTTC
TRBJ1-2	TRBV28	.	.	CASNTGWGGYTF	TGTGCCAGCAACACAGGGTGGGGTGGCTACACCTTC
TRBJ1-2	TRBV20-1	TRBD1	.	CSAGDSGGYTF	TGCAGTGCTGGGGACAGTGGCGGCTACACCTTC
TRBJ2-1	TRBV2	TRBD2	.	CASSGLAGGYNEQFF	TGTGCCAGCAGTGGACTAGCGGGGGGGTACAATGAGCAGTTCTTC
TRBJ2-7	TRBV2	.	.	CASSYARSYEQYF	TGTGCCAGCAGTTACGCGCGCTCCTACGAGCAGTACTTC
TRBJ1-2	TRBV15	TRBD1	.	CATSRDLGTVTSGGYTF	TGTGCCACCAGCAGAGATCTAGGGACAGTCACCTCTGGAGGCTACACCTTC
TRBJ2-5	TRBV28	.	.	CASSEASLDDTQYF	TGTGCCAGCAGTGAAGCTAGCCTGGATGATACCCAGTACTTC
TRBJ2-7	TRBV15	.	once	CATSRDTGYEQYF	TGTGCCACCAGCAGAGATACAGGTTACGAGCAGTACTTC
TRBJ2-1	TRBV25-1	TRBD2	.	CASSEPSGLASNEQFF	TGTGCCAGCAGTGAGCCCTCGGGACTAGCTAGCAATGAGCAGTTCTTC
TRBJ1-1	TRBV19	.	.	CASRDGGSAEAFF	TGTGCCAGTAGAGACGGGGGGAGCGCTGAAGCTTTCTTT
TRBJ1-4	TRBV10-3	TRBD1	.	CAISETMTGGAQFF	TGTGCCATCAGTGAGACGATGACAGGGGGCGCCCAGTTTTTT
TRBJ2-7	TRBV11-2	TRBD2	.	CATTSGGEQYF	TGTGCCACCACTAGCGGGGGCGAGCAGTACTTC
TRBJ2-3	TRBV5-1	.	.	CASSLVGGVGGTDTQYF	TGCGCCAGCAGCTTGGTCGGAGGGGTGGGAGGCACAGATACGCAGTATTTT
TRBJ2-5	TRBV11-2	.	.	CASSFLRDGQETQYF	TGTGCCAGCAGCTTTCTCAGGGATGGGCAAGAGACCCAGTACTTC
TRBJ2-3	TRBV11-2	.	.	CASSIGGTDTQYF	TGTGCCAGCAGCATCGGAGGCACAGATACGCAGTATTTT
TRBJ2-7	TRBV7-8	.	.	CASSLEGNSYEQYF	TGTGCCAGCAGCTTAGAGGGGAACTCCTACGAGCAGTACTTC
TRBJ2-3	TRBV2	TRBD1	.	CAMGQGASTDTQYF	TGTGCCATGGGACAGGGGGCTAGCACAGATACGCAGTATTTT